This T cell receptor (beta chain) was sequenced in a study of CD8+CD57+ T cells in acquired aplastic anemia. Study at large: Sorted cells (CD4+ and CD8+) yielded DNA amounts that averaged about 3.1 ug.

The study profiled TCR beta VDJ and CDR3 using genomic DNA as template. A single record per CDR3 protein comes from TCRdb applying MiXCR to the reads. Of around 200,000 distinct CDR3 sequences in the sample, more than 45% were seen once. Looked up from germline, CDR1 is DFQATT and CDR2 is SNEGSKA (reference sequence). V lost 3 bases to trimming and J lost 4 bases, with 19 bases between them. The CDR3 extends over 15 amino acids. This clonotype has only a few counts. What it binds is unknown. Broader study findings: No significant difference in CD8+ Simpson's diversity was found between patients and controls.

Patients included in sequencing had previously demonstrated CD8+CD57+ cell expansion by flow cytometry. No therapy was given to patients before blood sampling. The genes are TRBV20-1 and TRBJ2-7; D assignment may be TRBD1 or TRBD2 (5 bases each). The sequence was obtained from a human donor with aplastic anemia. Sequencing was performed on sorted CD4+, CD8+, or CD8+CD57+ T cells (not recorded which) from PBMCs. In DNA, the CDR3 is TGCAGTGCTAGGCCCCCCGAGGGCAGGGCGTACGAGCAGTACTTC. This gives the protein CSARPPEGRAYEQYF.